Shown below are 30 T cell receptor beta chains from a single sample sequenced in a study of T cell responses to AZD1222 COVID-19 vaccine. Repertoires were generated with immunoSEQ multiplex PCR, while TCRdb's copy carries only in-frame clones and drops some. The sample yields 150,000 or so clones, 85% to 95% seen once. The sample consisted of peripheral blood, taken on day 0 of AZD1222 vaccination. The receptors stem from an adult in good health.

Notes on this clone: Other nucleotide sequences in the sample specify the same CDR3. V usage is TRBV6-2 or TRBV6-3 and J usage is TRBJ1-5; the match to TRBD1 covers 7 bases. This CDR3 is built from 15 residues. CDR1 MNHEY and CDR2 SVGEGT come from the germline V gene. Trimming took 2 bases from V and 2 from J; bases not matched to a gene: 3. In DNA, the CDR3 is TGTGCCAGCAGTTACGGCAGGGGGGGCAATCAGCCCCAGCATTTT. Translation: CASSYGRGGNQPQHF.

The chain employs TRBV9 and TRBJ1-3; no firm D call. The V gene lost 4 bases and the J gene lost 1 base, with 9 bases spanning the gap. The CDR3 runs 14 residues. CDR1 and CDR2 from the germline V gene are SGDLS and YYNGEE. The DNA for the CDR3 is TGTGCCAGCAGCCCCTCGGGGTCTGGAAACACCATATATTTT. Translated: CASSPSGSGNTIYF.

The rearrangement joins TRBV2 to TRBJ1-5; D is uncertain. CDR1 and CDR2 (germline): SNHLY, FYNNEI. The ends were cut back, 4 bases at V and 5 bases at J, with 15 bases in the middle. This CDR3 has 15 amino acids. CDR3 sequence: CASSGIQRSDQPQHF. The CDR3 bases are TGTGCCAGCAGTGGTATCCAGCGAAGTGATCAGCCCCAGCATTTT.

In this sample, this clone turned up once. This chain uses TRBV3-1 (or the pseudogene TRBV3-2) with TRBJ2-1; TRBD1 matches 8 bases. Germline V gene data show CDR1 as LGHDT and CDR2 as YNNKEL (reference sequence). The CDR3 has 14 amino acids. The J segment lost 6 bases and the V segment lost 4 bases, leaving 5 bases of the junction unmatched. The CDR3, as DNA: TGTGCCAGCAGCCCGGCAGGGGGCTTCAATGAGCAGTTCTTC. It encodes CASSPAGGFNEQFF.

The chain joins TRBV15 to TRBJ2-3; D is undetermined. CDR1 is LNHNV, CDR2 YYDKDF, per germline (reference sequence). V shed 0 bases and J shed 1 base, with 5 bases lying between them. The CDR3 runs to 14 residues. The CDR3 protein is CATSRDLGTDTQYF. In nucleotides, the CDR3 is TGTGCCACCAGCAGAGATCTAGGCACAGATACGCAGTATTTT.

The chain combines TRBV28 with TRBJ1-1, with 8 bases matching TRBD1. The CDR3 has 15 residues. The germline CDR1 and CDR2 sequences are MDHEN and SYDVKM. The V and J ends lost 4 bases and 8 bases, in that order; junction bases with no gene match: 12. CDR3 in amino acids: CASSSTAEWTGEAFF. The CDR3 DNA sequence: TGTGCCAGCAGTTCAACCGCAGAATGGACAGGGGAAGCTTTCTTT.

V and J are TRBV28 and TRBJ2-7; no definite D call. This CDR3 has 14 amino acids. Trimming pared 6 bases from V and 0 bases from J, leaving 12 bases between. The germline CDR1 and CDR2 sequences are MDHEN and SYDVKM. The DNA for the CDR3 is TGTGCCAGCAGACTGTCGGGCGGCTCCTACGAGCAGTACTTC. Translation gives CASRLSGGSYEQYF.

This clone was seen just once. The chain joins TRBV29-1 to TRBJ1-1; D perhaps matches TRBD1 (5 bases). The germline gives CDR1 SQVTM, CDR2 ANQGSEA. There are 11 residues in the CDR3. Trimming removed 4 bases at V and 4 bases at J, with 7 bases between. The CDR3 is CSVVGGTEAFF. In DNA form, the CDR3 reads TGCAGCGTTGTGGGGGGCACTGAAGCTTTCTTT.

The V call is TRBV6-5, the J call TRBJ1-6, with unresolved D. V shed 0 bases and J shed 10 bases, with 16 bases lying between them. From germline, CDR1 is MNHEY and CDR2 SVGAGI. The CDR3 totals 16 residues. In DNA, the CDR3 is TGTGCCAGCAGTTACTCGATTGTACCGGGAGGCTCACCCCTCCACTTT. Residues: CASSYSIVPGGSPLHF.

The chain recombines TRBV6-5 with TRBJ2-2, with 9 bases fitting TRBD1. The CDR3 runs 15 residues. V was pared by 7 bases and J by 5 bases, with 8 bases of the junction left unmatched. CDR1 and CDR2 from the germline V gene are MNHEY and SVGAGI. The chain's CDR3 is CASTRGQGGTGELFF. Written as DNA, the CDR3 is TGTGCCAGCACCCGGGGACAGGGAGGGACCGGGGAGCTGTTTTTT.

Notes on this clone: The identical CDR3 is also encoded by other nucleotide sequences in the sample. The chain is built from TRBV5-1 and TRBJ1-3; D is ambiguous. Trimming removed 0 bases at V and 2 bases at J, with 3 bases between. This CDR3 has 13 residues. The germline V gene has CDR1 SGHRS and CDR2 YFSETQ. CDR3 in DNA: TGCGCCAGCAGCTTGGAGACTGGAAACACCATATATTTT. The encoded protein is CASSLETGNTIYF. Drawing the rest from reference TRBV5-1 and TRBJ1-3, the complete variable domain is KAGVTQTPRYLIKTRGQQVTLSCSPISGHRSVSWYQQTPGQGLQFLFEYFSETQRNKGNFPGRFSGRQFSNSRSEMNVSTLELGDSALYLCASSLETGNTIYFGEGSWLTVV.

The table lists this clone with a count of one. V is TRBV11-3 and J is TRBJ1-6; possibly TRBD1 for D (5 bases). The CDR3 spans 16 residues. The V end lost 0 bases, the J end lost 7 bases, and 13 bases lay between the germline ends. Looked up from germline, CDR1 is SGHNT and CDR2 is YENEEA. The CDR3 loop is CASSLDQSGGNSPLHF. DNA of the CDR3: TGTGCCAGCAGCTTAGATCAATCCGGGGGAAATTCACCCCTCCACTTT.

V and J are TRBV5-1 and TRBJ1-1; possibly TRBD1 for D (5 bases). CDR3 size: 16 residues. Germline CDR1 and CDR2: SGHRS and YFSETQ. Trimming cost V 0 bases and J 8 bases, with 20 bases left between them. The CDR3 is CASSLVPGRIQPEAFF. As DNA, the CDR3 is TGCGCCAGCAGCTTGGTGCCAGGGCGAATTCAACCGGAAGCTTTCTTT. The whole variable domain, remainder taken from reference TRBV5-1 and TRBJ1-1, is KAGVTQTPRYLIKTRGQQVTLSCSPISGHRSVSWYQQTPGQGLQFLFEYFSETQRNKGNFPGRFSGRQFSNSRSEMNVSTLELGDSALYLCASSLVPGRIQPEAFFGQGTRLTVV.

The chain has TRBV5-4 and TRBJ2-3, with TRBD1 matching over 8 bases. The CDR3 contains 15 residues. V was pared by 1 base and J by 1 base, with 2 bases of the junction left unmatched. CDR1 and CDR2 (germline): SGHNT, YYREEE (reference sequence). This CDR3 reads CASSLQTGGTDTQYF. CDR3 DNA sequence: TGTGCCAGCAGCTTGCAGACAGGGGGCACAGATACGCAGTATTTT.

A single count supports this clone. The chain employs TRBV28 and TRBJ1-2, with 7 positions matching TRBD1. V shed 5 bases, J shed 2 bases, and the junction held 5 bases outside the gene matches. The CDR3 is 14 amino acids. The germline gives CDR1 MDHEN, CDR2 SYDVKM. The CDR3 loop reads CASSNNRGNYGYTF. CDR3 nucleotide sequence: TGTGCCAGCAGTAATAACAGGGGCAACTATGGCTACACCTTC.

The rearrangement uses TRBV2 and TRBJ2-3; D is perhaps TRBD1 or TRBD2 (6 bases each). The germline CDR1 and CDR2 sequences are SNHLY and FYNNEI. V lost 3 bases to trimming and J lost 5 bases, with 18 bases between them. The CDR3 sequence is 16 residues long. CDR3 DNA: TGTGCCAGCAGTGATGACCAGGGGATGCGGGAAGATACGCAGTATTTT. This codes for CASSDDQGMREDTQYF. The complete variable domain, with remaining parts taken from reference TRBV2 and TRBJ2-3, reads EPEVTQTPSHQVTQMGQEVILRCVPISNHLYFYWYRQILGQKVEFLVSFYNNEISEKSEIFDDQFSVERPDGSNFTLKIRSTKLEDSAMYFCASSDDQGMREDTQYFGPGTRLTVL.

V and J are TRBV7-9 and TRBJ2-7; D gene ambiguous. V was clipped by 4 bases and J by 4 bases, with 14 bases between them. The CDR3 has 14 residues. Looked up from germline, CDR1 is SEHNR and CDR2 is FQNEAQ (reference sequence). The CDR3 protein is CASSSDGGPYEQYF. CDR3 DNA sequence: TGTGCCAGCAGCTCTGACGGTGGCCCATACGAGCAGTACTTC.

V gene TRBV6-5 combines with J gene TRBJ1-6, with 7 bases fitting TRBD1. This CDR3 region has 14 residues. CDR1 and CDR2 (germline): MNHEY, SVGAGI. V was pared by 4 bases and J by 10 bases, with 7 bases of the junction left unmatched. The CDR3 reads CASSSGQVPSPLHF. The CDR3 DNA reads as TGTGCCAGCAGTTCCGGACAGGTTCCCTCACCCCTCCACTTT.

The V call is TRBV7-6, the J call TRBJ1-6; 7 positions match TRBD1. CDR1 is SGHVS, CDR2 FNYEAQ, per germline. The ends lost 2 bases at V and 7 bases at J; junction bases unmatched: 5. The CDR3 length is 15 residues. CDR3 nucleotides: TGTGCCAGCAGCTTATTCGGGACAGAAAATTCACCCCTCCACTTT. Translating gives CASSLFGTENSPLHF. The full variable domain, in which reference TRBV7-6 and TRBJ1-6 provide the parts outside the CDR3, is GAGVSQSPRYKVTKRGQDVALRCDPISGHVSLYWYRQALGQGPEFLTYFNYEAQQDKSGLPNDRFSAERPEGSISTLTIQRTEQRDSAMYRCASSLFGTENSPLHFGNGTRLTVT.

The chain has TRBV29-1 and TRBJ2-1; TRBD1 matches 9 bases. V shed 7 bases and J 8 bases; nucleotides not matched to a gene: 9. Germline-derived CDR1 and CDR2 are SQVTM and ANQGSEA. This CDR3 is built from 13 residues. The CDR3 nucleotides are TGCAGCGGCCTGACAGGGGGAATCGATGAGCAGTTCTTC. Amino acid sequence: CSGLTGGIDEQFF.

This chain connects TRBV5-1 to TRBJ2-1; 7 bases are a match to TRBD1. Germline CDR1 is SGHRS and CDR2 is YFSETQ. Trimming at V came to 0 bases and at J to 6 bases, leaving 6 bases not matched to a gene. This CDR3 spans 15 amino acids. CDR3 sequence reads: CASSLEQGRANEQFF. The CDR3 bases are TGCGCCAGCAGCTTGGAACAGGGGCGAGCCAATGAGCAGTTCTTC. Full variable domain (rest looked up from reference TRBV5-1 and TRBJ2-1): KAGVTQTPRYLIKTRGQQVTLSCSPISGHRSVSWYQQTPGQGLQFLFEYFSETQRNKGNFPGRFSGRQFSNSRSEMNVSTLELGDSALYLCASSLEQGRANEQFFGPGTRLTVL.

This clone was detected a few times. CDR3 protein: CASSFWDRGRRQPQHF. The CDR3 bases are TGTGCCAGCAGTTTCTGGGACAGGGGGCGTCGGCAGCCCCAGCATTTT. This sequence joins TRBV27 and TRBJ1-5, with TRBD1 matching 12 bases. V was pared by 3 bases and J by 7 bases, with 7 bases of the junction left unmatched. Looked up from germline, CDR1 is MNHEY and CDR2 is SMNVEV (reference sequence). The CDR3 contains 16 residues.

The rearrangement links TRBV7-2 to TRBJ1-4; 7 bases fit TRBD1. Per germline, CDR1 SGHTA and CDR2 FQGNSA. Trimming cost V 2 bases and J 5 bases; bases outside gene matches: 2. The CDR3 consists of 14 residues. The DNA for the CDR3 is TGTGCCAGCAGCTTAACAGGGGCGAATGAAAAACTGTTTTTT. Translation gives CASSLTGANEKLFF. Together with reference TRBV7-2 and TRBJ1-4, the CDR3 gives the full variable domain: GAGVSQSPSNKVTEKGKDVELRCDPISGHTALYWYRQSLGQGLEFLIYFQGNSAPDKSGLPSDRFSAERTGGSVSTLTIQRTQQEDSAVYLCASSLTGANEKLFFGSGTQLSVL.

The count of this clone is one. This sequence joins TRBV11-2 and TRBJ2-1; D possibly corresponds to TRBD2 (6 bases). The germline gives CDR1 SGHAT, CDR2 FQNNGV. V shed 0 bases and J shed 0 bases, with 9 bases lying between them. The CDR3 loop spans 16 amino acids. This chain's CDR3 is CASSLDLGGSYNEQFF. In nucleotides, the CDR3 is TGTGCCAGCAGCTTAGATCTGGGGGGCTCCTACAATGAGCAGTTCTTC.

The rearrangement links TRBV23-1 to TRBJ1-1, with 9 nucleotides matching TRBD1. TRBV23-1 belongs to the ORF category, with a function that is uncertain. The CDR3 is 15 residues long. V lost 2 bases to trimming and J lost 2 bases; unmatched junction nucleotides: 3. CDR3 loop: CASSQGTGSNTEAFF. CDR3 nucleotides: TGCGCCAGCAGTCAAGGGACAGGGAGTAACACTGAAGCTTTCTTT.

The rearrangement uses TRBV2 and TRBJ1-6, with D hard to call. Germline lookup yields CDR1 SNHLY and CDR2 FYNNEI. Deletions cut 4 bases from V and 3 bases from J, with 13 bases between. This CDR3 contains 16 residues. CDR3 nucleotide sequence: TGTGCCAGCAGTGTCGATTCGGGGTACTATAATTCACCCCTCCACTTT. This encodes CASSVDSGYYNSPLHF.

This chain uses TRBV29-1 with TRBJ2-1, with 10 bases matching TRBD2. The CDR3 runs 14 residues. Trimming removed 8 bases from V and 3 bases from J; junction bases left unmatched: 7. Germline assignment: CDR1 SQVTM and CDR2 ANQGSEA. CDR3 sequence: CSFLAGGHYNEQFF. The CDR3, as DNA: TGCAGCTTCTTAGCGGGGGGACACTACAATGAGCAGTTCTTC.

The chain recombines TRBV2 with TRBJ1-3, with 7 bases lining up with TRBD1. Unmatched junction bases numbered 2, after V lost 6 bases and J lost 0 bases. Germline CDR1 is SNHLY and CDR2 is FYNNEI. The CDR3 length is 14 residues. The CDR3 DNA reads TGTGCCAGCAGACAGGGGTTCTCTGGAAACACCATATATTTT. Amino acid sequence: CASRQGFSGNTIYF.

The gene calls are TRBV27 and TRBJ1-5; TRBD1 aligns across 9 bases. CDR3 length equals 15 residues. The trim removed 6 bases at V and 7 bases at J, leaving 10 bases unmatched. Per the germline V gene, CDR1 is MNHEY and CDR2 is SMNVEV (reference sequence). CDR3 in amino acids: CASSPQGASWQPQHF. The CDR3 nucleotides are TGTGCCAGCAGCCCACAGGGGGCATCTTGGCAGCCCCAGCATTTT.

This chain joins TRBV10-3 and TRBJ1-1; tentative D call: TRBD1 (6 bases). CDR1 is ENHRY, CDR2 SYGVKD, per germline. The V gene lost 7 bases and the J gene lost 11 bases, with 23 bases spanning the gap. The CDR3 is 14 amino acids. The DNA of the CDR3 is TGTGCCATCAACTCGGGTCAGGGGCAAATAGGGGCTTTCTTT. This encodes CAINSGQGQIGAFF.